This T cell receptor (beta chain) comes out of a study of cytomegalovirus exposure and HLA in healthy donors (TCRdb year 2017). Concerning the study at large: According to a later analysis, the roughly 120 validation repertoires were produced on the same platform as the approximately 620 repertoires of the first cohort. The study aimed to test whether signatures of past pathogen exposure could be identified by cataloging public T cell receptors. In addition to the first cohort of roughly 700 subjects, a separate validation cohort of some 120 different subjects was used. The study combined high-throughput TCR immunosequencing, statistical association of individual TCRs with disease status, and machine learning to predict cytomegalovirus infection status. Study-level results and caveats: The study gave a list of 150 to 200 TCR beta chains associated with cytomegalovirus. A later analysis lacked HLA typing for the validation cohort, so it scored co-occurrence in that cohort across all 130 or so repertoires. While some public TCRs were present in many individuals, most TCR sequences turned up only very rarely across donors. The classifier was reported to diagnose cytomegalovirus status with high specificity and sensitivity in both the original and validation cohorts. In vitro tests confirmed that a few of the cytomegalovirus-associated TCR beta chains recognize cytomegalovirus antigens. Subsequent analysis determined that TCRs grouped into clusters in the first cohort also showed a tendency toward co-occurrence across the roughly 110 validation repertoires, and approximately 93% of cluster scores exceeded 0. The authors suggested that the approach could potentially be extended to other disease states and immunological phenotypes.

V ends up 4 bases short and J 7 bases short, with an unmatched junction base count of 7. CDR1 and CDR2, per the germline V gene, are SGHRS and YFSETQ. The CDR3 has 16 amino acids, counting the end cysteine and phenylalanine. The sequence is cut down to CDR3 DNA, 48 bases in frame from base 1. Libraries were made using the immunoSEQ multiplex PCR assay. As for how the authors treated the data: A statistical classification framework was built to diagnose cytomegalovirus status from the catalog of TCR beta chain sequences. TCRdb mirrors the immuneACCESS table, restricted to in-frame sequences. Some clones are absent from its copies; in checked studies, under half trace to an unresolved V gene, and the reason for the others is unknown. V, J and clone size are those of that table, while D and trimming were read from the DNA. The sample contains 300,000 to 400,000 clones, more than 80% of them found a single time. The ten most abundant clones make up over 0.75% of the sample.

Donors formed part of the validation cohort, which comprised 120 subjects and was distinct from the first cohort of under 750 subjects. Of note for this clone: No cognate antigen has been identified for it. No quality values exist for individual bases; no much larger clone is one base distant.

The TCR sequence derives from a woman aged 18-30 years in good health and CMV-seronegative. Sample: PBMCs. In this chain, TRBV5-1 is recombined with TRBJ2-1, with 14 bases in between that match TRBD2. This receptor has the CDR3 CASSPGTSGRKNEQFF. DNA sequence: TGCGCCAGCAGCCCAGGGACTAGCGGGAGAAAAAATGAGCAGTTCTTC.